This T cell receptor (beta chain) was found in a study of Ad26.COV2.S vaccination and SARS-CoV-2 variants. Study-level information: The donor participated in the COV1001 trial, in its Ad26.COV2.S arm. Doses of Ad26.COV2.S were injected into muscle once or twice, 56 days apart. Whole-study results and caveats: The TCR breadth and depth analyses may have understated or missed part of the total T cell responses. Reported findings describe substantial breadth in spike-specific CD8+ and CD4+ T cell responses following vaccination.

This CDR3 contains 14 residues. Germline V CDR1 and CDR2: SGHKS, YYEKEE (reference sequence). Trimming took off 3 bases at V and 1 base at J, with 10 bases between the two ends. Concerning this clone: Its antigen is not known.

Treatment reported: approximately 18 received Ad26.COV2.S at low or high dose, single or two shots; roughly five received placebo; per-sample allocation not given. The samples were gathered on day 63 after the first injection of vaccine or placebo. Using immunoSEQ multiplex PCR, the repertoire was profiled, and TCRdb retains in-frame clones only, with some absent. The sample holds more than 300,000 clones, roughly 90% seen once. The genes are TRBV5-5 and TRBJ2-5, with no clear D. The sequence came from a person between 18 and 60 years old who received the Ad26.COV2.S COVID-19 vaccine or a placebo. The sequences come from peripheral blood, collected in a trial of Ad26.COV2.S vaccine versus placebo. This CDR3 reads CASSSRRTQETQYF. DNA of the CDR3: TGTGCCAGCAGCTCTAGACGGACCCAAGAGACCCAGTACTTC.